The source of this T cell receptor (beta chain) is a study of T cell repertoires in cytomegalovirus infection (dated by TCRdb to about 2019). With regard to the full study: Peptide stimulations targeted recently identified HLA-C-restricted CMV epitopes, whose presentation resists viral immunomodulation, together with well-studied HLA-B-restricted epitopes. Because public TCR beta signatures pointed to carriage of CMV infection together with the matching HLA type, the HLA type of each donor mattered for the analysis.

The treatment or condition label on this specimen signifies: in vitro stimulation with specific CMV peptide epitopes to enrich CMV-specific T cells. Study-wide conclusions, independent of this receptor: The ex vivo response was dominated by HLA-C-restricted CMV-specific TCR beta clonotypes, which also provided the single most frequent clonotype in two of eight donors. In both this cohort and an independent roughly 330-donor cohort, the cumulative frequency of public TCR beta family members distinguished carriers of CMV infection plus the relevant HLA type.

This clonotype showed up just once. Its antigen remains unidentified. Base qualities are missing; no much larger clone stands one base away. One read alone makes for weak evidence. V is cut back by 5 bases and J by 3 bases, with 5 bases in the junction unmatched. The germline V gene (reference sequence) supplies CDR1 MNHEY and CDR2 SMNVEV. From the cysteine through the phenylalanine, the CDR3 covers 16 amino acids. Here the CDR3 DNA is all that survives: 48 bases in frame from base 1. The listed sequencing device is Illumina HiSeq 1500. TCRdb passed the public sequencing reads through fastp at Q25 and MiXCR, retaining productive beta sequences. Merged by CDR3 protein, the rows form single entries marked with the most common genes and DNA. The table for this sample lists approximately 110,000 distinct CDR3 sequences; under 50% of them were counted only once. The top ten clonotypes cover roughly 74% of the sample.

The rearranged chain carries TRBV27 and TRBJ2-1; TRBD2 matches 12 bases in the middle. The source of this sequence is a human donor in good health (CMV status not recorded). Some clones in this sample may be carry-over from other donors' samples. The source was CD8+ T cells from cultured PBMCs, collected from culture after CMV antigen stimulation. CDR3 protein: CASSRSTSGGYNEQFF. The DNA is TGTGCCAGCAGTCGATCGACTAGCGGGGGCTACAATGAGCAGTTCTTC.